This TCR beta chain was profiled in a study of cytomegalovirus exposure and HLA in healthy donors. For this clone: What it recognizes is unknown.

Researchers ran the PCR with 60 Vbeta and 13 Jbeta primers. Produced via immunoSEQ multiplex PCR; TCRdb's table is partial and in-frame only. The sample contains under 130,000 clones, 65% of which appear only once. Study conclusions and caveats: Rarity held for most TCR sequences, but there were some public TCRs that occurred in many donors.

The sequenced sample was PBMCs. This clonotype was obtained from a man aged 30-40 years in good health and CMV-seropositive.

The CDR3 nucleotides read TGTGCCATCAGTGATTACACCTCCTACGAGCAGTACTTC. Translation gives CAISDYTSYEQYF. The chain combines TRBV10-3 with TRBJ2-7; no clear D gene. Trimming pared 3 bases from V and 0 bases from J, leaving 6 bases between. The CDR3 has 13 amino acids. Germline CDR1 reads ENHRY; CDR2 reads SYGVKD.